This paragraph covers one TCR beta chain sequence. Its antigen is unidentified. The isolated RNA, all of it, was reverse transcribed, so expressed TCRB transcripts were what got sequenced. Regulatory, naive and central memory T cell samples averaged around 3.6 million reads. Here immunoSEQ multiplex PCR was the method, and the copy in TCRdb shows in-frame clones only, minus some. The table shows approximately 400,000 clones, with about 15% occurring only once. Only one heparinised blood draw was taken per donor, and its volume averaged around 100 mL. The data were taken from a study of beta chain features in type 1 diabetes. General study findings and limits: High TCR expression in some cells could lead to their over-representation in cDNA sequencing.

V shed 4 bases and J 4 bases; nucleotides not matched to a gene: 14. This CDR3 region has 18 residues. CDR1 SEHNR and CDR2 FQNEAQ come from the germline V gene (reference sequence). The source material was naive CD4+ T cells from blood. The sequence was collected from a woman aged 18-30 years in good health. This chain uses TRBV7-9 with TRBJ1-5; 9 positions agree with TRBD1. CDR3 loop: CASSSSRTGGEGNQPQHF. The CDR3, as DNA: TGTGCCAGCAGCTCCAGTAGAACAGGGGGCGAGGGAAATCAGCCCCAGCATTTT.